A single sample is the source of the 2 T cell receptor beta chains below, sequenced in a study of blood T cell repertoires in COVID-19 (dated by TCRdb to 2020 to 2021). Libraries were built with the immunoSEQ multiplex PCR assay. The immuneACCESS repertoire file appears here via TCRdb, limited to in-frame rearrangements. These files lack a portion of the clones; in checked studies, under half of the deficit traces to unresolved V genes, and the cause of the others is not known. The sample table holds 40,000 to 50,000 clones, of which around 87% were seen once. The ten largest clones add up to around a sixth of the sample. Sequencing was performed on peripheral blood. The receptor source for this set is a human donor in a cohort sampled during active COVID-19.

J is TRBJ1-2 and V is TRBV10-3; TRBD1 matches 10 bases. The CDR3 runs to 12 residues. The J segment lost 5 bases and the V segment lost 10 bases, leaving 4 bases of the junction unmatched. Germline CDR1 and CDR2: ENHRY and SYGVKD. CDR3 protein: CATGTGDYGYTF. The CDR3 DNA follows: TGTGCCACCGGGACAGGGGATTATGGCTACACCTTC.

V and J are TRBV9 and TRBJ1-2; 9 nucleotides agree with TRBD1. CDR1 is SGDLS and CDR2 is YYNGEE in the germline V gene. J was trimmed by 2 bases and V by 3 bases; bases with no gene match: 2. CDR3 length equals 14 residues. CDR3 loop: CASSATGGNYGYTF. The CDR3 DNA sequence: TGTGCCAGCAGCGCCACAGGGGGCAACTATGGCTACACCTTC. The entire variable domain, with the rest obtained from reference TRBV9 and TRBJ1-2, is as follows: DSGVTQTPKHLITATGQRVTLRCSPRSGDLSVYWYQQSLDQGLQFLIQYYNGEERAKGNILERFSAQQFPDLHSELNLSSLELGDSALYFCASSATGGNYGYTFGSGTRLTVV.